The source of this T cell receptor beta chain is a study of radiotherapy plus CTLA-4 blockade in lung cancer. Overall study: Objective responses were observed in 15% to 20% of patients, and disease control was achieved by roughly 31%. Findings and limits, study-wide: Clones of tumor-derived TCRs expanded in blood after radiotherapy plus ipilimumab.

The protocol was immunoSEQ multiplex PCR, while the TCRdb copy is restricted to in-frame clones and leaves out a portion. The sample yields 90,000 to 100,000 clones, around nine tenths seen once. Germline values: CDR1 SGDLS, CDR2 YYNGEE. Trimming stripped 1 base from V and 5 bases from J, with 7 bases between. This CDR3 region has 13 residues. Worth noting for this clone: Its antigen is still unknown.

Focal radiation plus CTLA-4 blockade with ipilimumab was given to patients with chemo-refractory metastatic non-small-cell lung cancer. The gene calls are TRBV9 and TRBJ2-1; D remains unclear. The origin of this receptor is a human donor with non-small cell lung cancer that progressed on radiotherapy plus ipilimumab. The sample was peripheral blood, taken from a patient treated with radiotherapy plus ipilimumab. The CDR3 is CASSVFQHNEQFF. In nucleotides, the CDR3 is TGTGCCAGCAGCGTATTTCAGCACAATGAGCAGTTCTTC. The complete variable domain, with remaining parts taken from reference TRBV9 and TRBJ2-1, reads DSGVTQTPKHLITATGQRVTLRCSPRSGDLSVYWYQQSLDQGLQFLIQYYNGEERAKGNILERFSAQQFPDLHSELNLSSLELGDSALYFCASSVFQHNEQFFGPGTRLTVL.